The 27 T cell receptor beta chains given below trace back to one sample, sequenced in a study of blood T cell repertoires in COVID-19. The assay was immunoSEQ multiplex PCR, and TCRdb's table has in-frame clones only and misses some. The data contain more than 250,000 clones, roughly 86% of them singletons. The sample was peripheral blood. The receptors stem from a woman aged 25 to 39 who had recovered from COVID-19.

The chain recombines TRBV3-1 (or the pseudogene TRBV3-2) with TRBJ2-3, with 10 bases fitting TRBD2. The V segment lost 4 bases and the J segment 6 bases; nucleotides outside the gene matches: 13. Germline-derived CDR1 and CDR2 are LGHDT and YNNKEL (reference sequence). This CDR3 has 17 amino acids. This chain's CDR3 is CASSPRRLAGDTDTQYF. The CDR3 region has the DNA TGTGCCAGCAGCCCGAGACGGCTAGCGGGGGATACGGATACGCAGTATTTT.

CDR3 bases: TGTGCCAGCAGTCCCACAGGGTCTGGGGTCTACGAGCAGTACTTC. It codes for CASSPTGSGVYEQYF. V gene TRBV28 combines with J gene TRBJ2-7; possible D gene TRBD1, 6 bases. Trimming took off 5 bases at V and 3 bases at J, with 17 bases between the two ends. The CDR3 is 15 residues long. Germline values: CDR1 MDHEN, CDR2 SYDVKM.

J is TRBJ2-7 and V is TRBV2, with 9 nucleotides matching TRBD1. Trimming took 6 bases from V and 4 from J; bases not matched to a gene: 7. This CDR3 has 14 amino acids. In germline, CDR1 is SNHLY, CDR2 FYNNEI. In nucleotides, the CDR3 is TGTGCCAGCAGAGCCGGGACAGGGAAGTACGAGCAGTACTTC. Translating gives CASRAGTGKYEQYF. Complete variable domain (other parts from reference TRBV2 and TRBJ2-7): EPEVTQTPSHQVTQMGQEVILRCVPISNHLYFYWYRQILGQKVEFLVSFYNNEISEKSEIFDDQFSVERPDGSNFTLKIRSTKLEDSAMYFCASRAGTGKYEQYFGPGTRLTVT.

The rearrangement uses TRBV2 and TRBJ1-2; 11 nucleotides agree with TRBD1. CDR3 size: 16 residues. V dropped 3 bases and J dropped 0; count of bases not matched to a gene: 3. The germline CDR1 and CDR2 sequences are SNHLY and FYNNEI. CDR3 nucleotide sequence: TGTGCCAGCAGTGAGGACAGGGGGCCATCTAACTATGGCTACACCTTC. The encoded protein is CASSEDRGPSNYGYTF.

The genes are TRBV18 and TRBJ1-1; 7 bases map to TRBD1. CDR3 length: 16 amino acids. V was pared by 4 bases and J by 1 base, with 9 bases of the junction left unmatched. CDR1 is KGHSH, CDR2 LQKENI, per germline. The CDR3 DNA is TGTGCCAGCTCACGGGACAGCCTTGGAGAGAACACTGAAGCTTTCTTT. Protein sequence: CASSRDSLGENTEAFF.

J is TRBJ2-1 and V is TRBV28; D may be TRBD2 (6 bases). Germline CDR1 and CDR2: MDHEN and SYDVKM. The CDR3 loop spans 14 amino acids. Trimming shortened V by 7 bases and J by 3 bases, and 13 bases separated the two germline ends. The DNA of the CDR3 is TGTGCCAGCACTACGGGACTTAGCTACAATGAGCAGTTCTTC. Its protein product is CASTTGLSYNEQFF.

The gene calls are TRBV7-8 and TRBJ1-2; 7 positions match TRBD1. Per the germline V gene, CDR1 is SGHVS and CDR2 is FQNEAQ. There are 16 residues in the CDR3. The V and J ends lost 1 base and 5 bases, in that order; junction bases with no gene match: 10. The CDR3 sequence is CASSLGRPGQLYGYTF. The CDR3 DNA sequence: TGTGCCAGCAGCTTAGGGAGACCGGGACAGCTTTATGGCTACACCTTC.

The rearrangement joins TRBV3-1 (or the pseudogene TRBV3-2) to TRBJ1-1; D is unresolved. CDR3 length: 12 amino acids. CDR1 and CDR2 (germline): LGHDT, YNNKEL (reference sequence). The V and J ends lost 4 bases and 5 bases respectively, with 8 bases between them. The CDR3 nucleotides read TGTGCCAGCAGCCTTCCCGGTACTGAAGCTTTCTTT. Translated, it gives CASSLPGTEAFF.

This clone is a singleton in its sample. The gene calls are TRBV10-3 and TRBJ1-1; TRBD1 matches 7 bases. The junction had 5 bases not matched to a gene; V was cut back by 2 bases and J by 11 bases. Germline V gene data show CDR1 as ENHRY and CDR2 as SYGVKD. The CDR3 is 12 amino acids. The CDR3 is CAISEGQADAFF. CDR3 DNA: TGTGCCATCAGTGAGGGACAGGCGGACGCTTTCTTT.

V and J are TRBV4-2 and TRBJ2-5; weak D call: TRBD1 (6 bases). The CDR3 totals 17 residues. Germline V CDR1 and CDR2: LGHNA, YNFKEQ. With 0 bases removed from V and 2 bases from J, the gap between germline ends came to 16 bases. CDR3 in DNA: TGTGCCAGCAGCCAAGAGGGGACACCAGAGGGGCAAGAGACCCAGTACTTC. This codes for CASSQEGTPEGQETQYF.

The chain recombines TRBV6-2 or TRBV6-3 with TRBJ2-1, with 9 bases lining up with TRBD2. Germline trimming cut 4 bases from V and 10 bases from J; bases unmatched to any gene: 11. From germline, CDR1 is MNHEY and CDR2 SVGEGT. The CDR3 has 15 amino acids. CDR3 in DNA: TGTGCCAGCAGTTCCGGCGGGAGGGCCGTAGAAGAGCAGTTCTTC. Translating it yields CASSSGGRAVEEQFF.

This clone was picked up one time. The chain joins TRBV2 to TRBJ2-3; no reliable D call. V was clipped by 7 bases and J by 0 bases, with 14 bases between them. Germline assignment: CDR1 SNHLY and CDR2 FYNNEI. This CDR3 has 15 residues. The CDR3: CASKYAETSTDTQYF. For the CDR3, the DNA is TGTGCCAGCAAGTACGCAGAAACCAGCACAGATACGCAGTATTTT.

This sequence joins TRBV28 and TRBJ2-2, with TRBD2 identical over 12 bases. From germline, CDR1 is MDHEN and CDR2 SYDVKM. This CDR3 has 16 residues. J was trimmed by 6 bases and V by 6 bases; bases with no gene match: 8. DNA for the CDR3: TGTGCCAGCAGAATCACACTAGCGGGAGGATCCGGGGAGCTGTTTTTT. Its protein product is CASRITLAGGSGELFF.

The V call is TRBV11-2, the J call TRBJ1-1; no definite D call. This CDR3 contains 14 residues. Germline values: CDR1 SGHAT, CDR2 FQNNGV. Trimming took off 3 bases at V and 1 base at J, with 9 bases between the two ends. CDR3: CASSFQAPNTEAFF. Here the CDR3 DNA reads TGTGCCAGCAGCTTCCAGGCCCCGAACACTGAAGCTTTCTTT.

The V gene is TRBV5-1, the J gene TRBJ1-1; possible D gene TRBD1, 5 bases. Germline V gene lookup returns CDR1 SGHRS and CDR2 YFSETQ. The CDR3 is 13 residues long. V was shortened by 1 base and J by 10 bases, with 14 bases between the two germline ends. As DNA, the CDR3 is TGCGCCAGCAGCTTGAACGCAGGGTTGCGAGCTTTCTTT. Encoded protein: CASSLNAGLRAFF.

J is TRBJ1-2 and V is TRBV30; D is uncertain. The CDR3 is made up of 13 amino acids. V was cut by 0 bases and J by 8 bases, with 13 bases left in between. In germline, CDR1 is GTSNPN, CDR2 SVGIG (reference sequence). The CDR3, as DNA: TGTGCCTGGAGTGTACAGAATCCGGAAGGCTACACCTTC. Protein: CAWSVQNPEGYTF.

This rearrangement joins TRBV3-1 (or the pseudogene TRBV3-2) to TRBJ1-2, with a possible D match to TRBD1 (5 bases). This CDR3 spans 16 amino acids. Germline CDR1 LGHDT, CDR2 YNNKEL (reference sequence). V was pared by 3 bases and J by 4 bases, with 18 bases between. CDR3 loop: CASSQGNGAGGYGYTF. For the CDR3, the DNA is TGTGCCAGCAGCCAGGGCAACGGGGCCGGGGGCTATGGCTACACCTTC.

The chain employs TRBV18 and TRBJ1-1; D may be TRBD1 (6 bases). The CDR3 runs 14 residues. V lost 5 bases and J 4 bases, leaving 14 bases between the germline ends. The germline V gene encodes CDR1 KGHSH and CDR2 LQKENI. The CDR3 region has the DNA TGTGCCAGCTCAATTGACAGGTTCGGCACTGAAGCTTTCTTT. Translated: CASSIDRFGTEAFF. The full variable domain, in which reference TRBV18 and TRBJ1-1 provide the parts outside the CDR3, is NAGVMQNPRHLVRRRGQEARLRCSPMKGHSHVYWYRQLPEEGLKFMVYLQKENIIDESGMPKERFSAEFPKEGPSILRIQQVVRGDSAAYFCASSIDRFGTEAFFGQGTRLTVV.

The chain joins TRBV5-6 to TRBJ2-7; perhaps TRBD1 as D (6 bases). The CDR3 contains 14 residues. Germline CDR1 and CDR2: SGHDT and YYEEEE. The V gene lost 6 bases and the J gene lost 5 bases, with 18 bases spanning the gap. The CDR3 is CASTSGAGVHEQYF. The DNA for the CDR3 is TGTGCCAGCACCTCTGGGGCAGGGGTGCACGAGCAGTACTTC.

J is TRBJ1-1 and V is TRBV5-1; D gene unclear. This CDR3 region has 12 residues. V was clipped by 4 bases and J by 7 bases, with 11 bases between them. Per the germline V gene, CDR1 is SGHRS and CDR2 is YFSETQ. CDR3 sequence: CASSPGWNEAFF. The CDR3 DNA follows: TGCGCCAGCAGCCCCGGGTGGAATGAAGCTTTCTTT.

The chain joins TRBV19 to TRBJ1-5; the D is unclear. The V gene's germline CDR1 is LNHDA and CDR2 SQIVND (reference sequence). The CDR3 runs 15 residues. V lost 6 bases, J lost 3 bases, and 15 bases lay in between. CDR3 protein: CASRGGQLINQPQHF. The CDR3 DNA reads as TGTGCCAGTAGGGGAGGGCAGCTAATCAATCAGCCCCAGCATTTT.

The sample holds a few counts of this clone. The CDR3 region has the DNA TGCGCCAGCAGCCAAGAGAGCGCGACAGGGTCGGTAAAACTGTTTTTT. Its translation: CASSQESATGSVKLFF. The chain carries TRBV4-1 and TRBJ1-4, with 7 bases lining up with TRBD1. This CDR3 spans 16 amino acids. CDR1 and CDR2 (germline): MGHRA, YSYEKL. V dropped 0 bases and J dropped 10; count of bases not matched to a gene: 11.

The table lists this clone with a few counts. The chain uses TRBV7-9 and TRBJ2-7; D is perhaps TRBD1 (6 bases). Trimming removed 4 bases from V and 2 bases from J, with 18 bases in between. CDR3 length: 16 residues. Germline loops: CDR1 SEHNR, CDR2 FQNEAQ (reference sequence). DNA of the CDR3: TGTGCCAGCAGCTCCGACTTCGGGACATATACCTACGAGCAGTACTTC. This codes for CASSSDFGTYTYEQYF. The entire variable domain, with the rest obtained from reference TRBV7-9 and TRBJ2-7, is as follows: DTGVSQNPRHKITKRGQNVTFRCDPISEHNRLYWYRQTLGQGPEFLTYFQNEAQLEKSRLLSDRFSAERPKGSFSTLEIQRTEQGDSAMYLCASSSDFGTYTYEQYFGPGTRLTVT.

The genes are TRBV5-1 and TRBJ2-7, with 7 bases fitting TRBD1. The CDR3 totals 15 residues. V lost 9 bases, J lost 2 bases, and 14 bases stayed unmatched. CDR1 and CDR2 from the germline V gene are SGHRS and YFSETQ. The CDR3, as DNA: TGCGCCAACCCCTCCAACAAAGGGGGCCCCTACGAGCAGTACTTC. Translated, it gives CANPSNKGGPYEQYF.

The chain is built from TRBV9 and TRBJ2-7; D unresolved. Trimming shortened V by 0 bases and J by 0 bases, and 7 bases separated the two germline ends. The CDR3 covers 14 residues. Germline V CDR1 and CDR2: SGDLS, YYNGEE. CDR3 coding DNA: TGTGCCAGCAGCGTAGCTGCCAGCTCCTACGAGCAGTACTTC. Its protein product is CASSVAASSYEQYF.

The gene calls are TRBV9 and TRBJ1-2; D is undetermined. The V gene's germline CDR1 is SGDLS and CDR2 YYNGEE. This CDR3 is built from 15 residues. Trimming pared 0 bases from V and 8 bases from J, leaving 17 bases between. The CDR3 DNA reads as TGTGCCAGCAGCGTAGGGAGAACCGACTGGCGGGGCTACACCTTC. Its protein is CASSVGRTDWRGYTF.

This chain joins TRBV4-2 and TRBJ2-5; 8 nucleotides align to TRBD2. CDR1 LGHNA and CDR2 YNFKEQ come from the germline V gene. Trimming took 0 bases from V and 5 from J; bases not matched to a gene: 14. The CDR3 length is 18 residues. CDR3 residues: CASSQEGAGGPFRETQYF. As DNA, the CDR3 is TGTGCCAGCAGCCAAGAAGGGGCGGGGGGCCCCTTTAGGGAGACCCAGTACTTC.